Listed below are T cell receptor beta chains from one sample, sequenced in a study of stem cell transplantation in POMP-related autoinflammatory disease. Assay: immunoSEQ multiplex PCR; the TCRdb copy retains only in-frame clones and omits some. The sample consists of tens of thousands of clones, around 83% of them appearing once. Sequencing used CD4+ T cells from PBMCs, obtained before stem cell transplantation. The source of these receptors is a human donor with POMP-related autoinflammation and immune dysregulation (PRAID). CDR3s include the opening cysteine and the closing phenylalanine or tryptophan. D genes are given only for firm matches. Not all rows give a size; the values are once, few, many and, for expanded clones, a class.

len: 14
d_gene: .
v_gene: TRBV5-1
abundance: .
j_gene: TRBJ1-6
CDR3nt: TGCGCCAGCAGGTCGACGGGGGATAATTCACCCCTCCACTTT
CDR3aa: CASRSTGDNSPLHF

len: 13
d_gene: TRBD2
v_gene: TRBV7-8
abundance: .
j_gene: TRBJ2-7
CDR3nt: TGTGCCAGCAGCGGGGAGGGTCGCTACGAGCAGTACTTC
CDR3aa: CASSGEGRYEQYF

len: 16
d_gene: .
v_gene: TRBV5-1
abundance: .
j_gene: TRBJ1-4
CDR3nt: TGCGCCAGCAGCTTGGGTGTTGGGGTTGGTAATGAAAAACTGTTTTTT
CDR3aa: CASSLGVGVGNEKLFF

len: 16
d_gene: TRBD1
v_gene: TRBV6-5
abundance: .
j_gene: TRBJ1-3
CDR3nt: TGTGCCAGCAGTTACGGGACAGGGGCTCTAGGAAACACCATATATTTT
CDR3aa: CASSYGTGALGNTIYF

len: 13
d_gene: TRBD1
v_gene: TRBV28
abundance: .
j_gene: TRBJ1-1
CDR3nt: TGTGCCAGCAGGGCAGGACAGGGAACGAAAGCTTTCTTT
CDR3aa: CASRAGQGTKAFF

len: 16
d_gene: TRBD2
v_gene: TRBV5-6
abundance: .
j_gene: TRBJ2-7
CDR3nt: TGTGCCAGCAGCTTGTACCTGCGGGAGCCCTCCTACGAGCAGTACTTC
CDR3aa: CASSLYLREPSYEQYF

len: 12
d_gene: .
v_gene: TRBV28
abundance: once
j_gene: TRBJ1-5
CDR3nt: TGTGCCAGCTCCCCCGGGGATCAGCCCCAGCATTTT
CDR3aa: CASSPGDQPQHF

len: 15
d_gene: .
v_gene: TRBV18
abundance: .
j_gene: TRBJ1-3
CDR3nt: TGTGCCAGCTCACTCGGACAGAGCTCTGGAAACACCATATATTTT
CDR3aa: CASSLGQSSGNTIYF

len: 11
d_gene: .
v_gene: TRBV2
abundance: few
j_gene: TRBJ2-7
CDR3nt: TGTGCCAGCGGGTCTGCCTACGAGCAGTACTTC
CDR3aa: CASGSAYEQYF

len: 14
d_gene: .
v_gene: TRBV7-8
abundance: .
j_gene: TRBJ1-2
CDR3nt: TGTGCCAGCAGCTTCGGAGACGCTAACTATGGCTACACCTTC
CDR3aa: CASSFGDANYGYTF

len: 16
d_gene: TRBD2
v_gene: TRBV28
abundance: .
j_gene: TRBJ2-7
CDR3nt: TGTGCCAGCCACCCGGGACTAGCGGGAGTGCCAAGAGAGCAGTACTTC
CDR3aa: CASHPGLAGVPREQYF

len: 12
d_gene: .
v_gene: TRBV6-6
abundance: .
j_gene: TRBJ1-1
CDR3nt: TGTGCCAGCAGAGAGAGCCGGGACCAAGCTTTCTTT
CDR3aa: CASRESRDQAFF

len: 16
d_gene: .
v_gene: TRBV2
abundance: .
j_gene: TRBJ2-1
CDR3nt: TGTGCCAGCAGGATTCTGGGGCTAGCGACCTACAATGAGCAGTTCTTC
CDR3aa: CASRILGLATYNEQFF

len: 16
d_gene: .
v_gene: TRBV5-1
abundance: .
j_gene: TRBJ2-6
CDR3nt: TGCGCCAGCAGCCCTCTCCTGGGCTCTGGGGCCAACGTCCTGACTTTC
CDR3aa: CASSPLLGSGANVLTF

len: 15
d_gene: TRBD2
v_gene: TRBV2
abundance: few
j_gene: TRBJ2-7
CDR3nt: TGTGCCAGCATGATTCCGGGACTAGCGTCCTACGAGCAGTACTTC
CDR3aa: CASMIPGLASYEQYF

len: 15
d_gene: TRBD1
v_gene: TRBV6-5
abundance: .
j_gene: TRBJ2-3
CDR3nt: TGTGCCAGCAGTTTGGGACAGGGCCGCACAGATACGCAGTATTTT
CDR3aa: CASSLGQGRTDTQYF

len: 14
d_gene: .
v_gene: TRBV7-3
abundance: .
j_gene: TRBJ1-2
CDR3nt: TGTGCCAGCAGCTTAACAGCCCAATACGATGGCTACACCTTC
CDR3aa: CASSLTAQYDGYTF

len: 14
d_gene: TRBD1
v_gene: TRBV30
abundance: .
j_gene: TRBJ1-6
CDR3nt: TGTGCCTGGAGTGTAGGGGGCGCTTATTCACCCCTCCACTTT
CDR3aa: CAWSVGGAYSPLHF

len: 14
d_gene: .
v_gene: TRBV5-4
abundance: .
j_gene: TRBJ1-1
CDR3nt: TGTGCCAGCACCGAACGCCAGGGTCGGGCTGAAGCTTTCTTT
CDR3aa: CASTERQGRAEAFF

len: 15
d_gene: TRBD2
v_gene: TRBV5-1
abundance: .
j_gene: TRBJ2-3
CDR3nt: TGCGCCAGCAGCTTGGCGGGAGGAGGAACAGATACGCAGTATTTT
CDR3aa: CASSLAGGGTDTQYF

len: 17
d_gene: TRBD1
v_gene: TRBV30
abundance: .
j_gene: TRBJ1-1
CDR3nt: TGTGCCTGGAGTCCGCAGGGGGTCAGGGGACGGAACACTGAAGCTTTCTTT
CDR3aa: CAWSPQGVRGRNTEAFF

len: 15
d_gene: .
v_gene: TRBV19
abundance: .
j_gene: TRBJ2-7
CDR3nt: TGTGCCAGTAGTTCTAGGGAGCATGGCCCCTACGAGCAGTACTTC
CDR3aa: CASSSREHGPYEQYF